These T cell receptor beta chains were read from a single sample in a study of T-cell memory formation after mild COVID-19. In TCRdb, the 5' RACE reads were re-called with MiXCR into one record per CDR3 protein. The sample has 450,000 or so distinct CDR3 sequences, around a quarter seen once; the top ten hold 9.5% to 15%. The sequencing input was PBMCs or a T cell subset sorted from them (not recorded which). The receptors here all came from an adult woman who had mild COVID-19 (a few samples of this study predate the infection). Cell type and time point are not known. CDR3s include the opening cysteine and the closing phenylalanine or tryptophan. Each record gives: D gene, clone size, V gene, J gene, CDR3 protein, CDR3 DNA. A D gene is named only where the DNA matches it firmly. Clone size appears in some rows only: once, few, many, or a class for an expanded clone.

D: TRBD2
size: few
V: TRBV19
J: TRBJ2-4
CDR3: CASSSSSGGLGIQYF
DNA: TGTGCCAGTAGTTCCTCTAGCGGGGGCCTAGGCATTCAGTACTTC

D: TRBD2
size: few
V: TRBV5-4
J: TRBJ2-7
CDR3: CASSSKLAGLYEQYF
DNA: TGTGCCAGCAGCTCGAAACTAGCGGGCTTGTACGAGCAGTACTTC

D: TRBD1
size: few
V: TRBV7-9
J: TRBJ1-2
CDR3: CAVTGTGMFGYTF
DNA: TGTGCCGTTACCGGGACAGGGATGTTTGGCTACACCTTC

D: -
size: -
V: TRBV6-5
J: TRBJ1-1
CDR3: CASRPTGTLGNTEAFF
DNA: TGTGCCAGCAGACCGACGGGGACCCTGGGGAACACTGAAGCTTTCTTT

D: -
size: few
V: TRBV6-4
J: TRBJ2-2
CDR3: CASSDMATGELFF
DNA: TGTGCCAGCAGTGACATGGCGACCGGGGAGCTGTTTTTT

D: TRBD1
size: -
V: TRBV7-9
J: TRBJ1-2
CDR3: CASSLEGALYGYTF
DNA: TGTGCCAGCAGCTTAGAGGGGGCGCTTTATGGCTACACCTTC

D: -
size: few
V: TRBV12-3/TRBV12-4
J: TRBJ2-3
CDR3: CASGPNPGVARDTQYF
DNA: TGTGCCAGCGGCCCAAACCCCGGAGTGGCCCGGGATACGCAGTATTTT

D: TRBD2
size: few
V: TRBV7-9
J: TRBJ2-1
CDR3: CASSLSGGYNEQFF
DNA: TGTGCCAGCAGCTTAAGCGGGGGTTACAATGAGCAGTTCTTC

D: -
size: few
V: TRBV20-1
J: TRBJ1-5
CDR3: CSARRDTDSNQPQHF
DNA: TGCAGTGCTAGGAGGGACACAGATAGCAATCAGCCCCAGCATTTT

D: TRBD2
size: -
V: TRBV4-3
J: TRBJ2-1
CDR3: CASSQELSGGGRDEQFF
DNA: TGCGCCAGCAGCCAAGAGCTTTCCGGGGGAGGGCGAGATGAGCAGTTCTTC

D: TRBD1
size: -
V: TRBV27
J: TRBJ1-2
CDR3: CASSPRQGALTF
DNA: TGTGCCAGCAGTCCTCGACAGGGGGCACTCACCTTC

D: -
size: -
V: TRBV7-2
J: TRBJ2-6
CDR3: CASSSYSLGANVLTF
DNA: TGTGCCAGCAGCTCCTATAGCCTCGGGGCCAACGTCCTGACTTTC

D: -
size: few
V: TRBV24-1
J: TRBJ2-6
CDR3: CATSEGAGIAGANVLTF
DNA: TGTGCCACCAGTGAGGGGGCTGGTATTGCTGGGGCCAACGTCCTGACTTTC

D: -
size: -
V: TRBV14
J: TRBJ2-7
CDR3: CASSSRGTGSYGQYF
DNA: TGTGCCAGCAGCTCTCGTGGGACGGGCTCCTACGGGCAGTACTTC

D: -
size: -
V: TRBV6-5
J: TRBJ2-2
CDR3: CASSYGRGGRTGELFF
DNA: TGTGCCAGCAGTTACGGTAGGGGCGGCAGGACCGGGGAGCTGTTTTTT

D: -
size: -
V: TRBV7-6
J: TRBJ2-5
CDR3: CASSSRGLPAETQYF
DNA: TGTGCCAGCAGCTCCCGAGGCCTCCCGGCGGAGACCCAGTACTTC

D: -
size: few
V: TRBV7-8
J: TRBJ2-1
CDR3: CASSPNRRGIGSYNEQFF
DNA: TGTGCCAGCAGTCCGAACCGCCGGGGCATAGGCTCCTACAATGAGCAGTTCTTC

D: -
size: few
V: TRBV11-3
J: TRBJ2-1
CDR3: CASTTTGTLNEQFF
DNA: TGTGCCAGCACCACAACCGGGACTCTCAATGAGCAGTTCTTC

D: TRBD1
size: few
V: TRBV18
J: TRBJ2-5
CDR3: CASSPPGQGWTETQYF
DNA: TGTGCCAGCTCGCCTCCGGGACAGGGGTGGACGGAGACCCAGTACTTC

D: TRBD2
size: -
V: TRBV5-6
J: TRBJ2-5
CDR3: CASSFGGLAGGRETQYF
DNA: TGTGCCAGCAGCTTTGGGGGGCTAGCGGGAGGGCGAGAGACCCAGTACTTC

D: TRBD1
size: -
V: TRBV5-1
J: TRBJ2-7
CDR3: CASSETGREQYF
DNA: TGCGCCAGCAGCGAGACAGGGCGCGAGCAGTACTTC

D: TRBD1
size: few
V: TRBV29-1
J: TRBJ2-7
CDR3: CSVRPGTVSSYEQYF
DNA: TGCAGCGTCCGACCCGGGACAGTGAGCTCCTACGAGCAGTACTTC

D: TRBD2
size: -
V: TRBV6-5
J: TRBJ2-2
CDR3: CASSYFLPGLAGANTGELFF
DNA: TGTGCCAGCAGTTACTTCCTCCCGGGACTAGCGGGGGCGAACACCGGGGAGCTGTTTTTT

D: -
size: few
V: TRBV3-1
J: TRBJ2-6
CDR3: CASSPSPTGPGANVLTF
DNA: TGTGCCAGCAGCCCCAGCCCCACAGGGCCGGGGGCCAACGTCCTGACTTTC

D: -
size: few
V: TRBV7-6
J: TRBJ2-1
CDR3: CASSLFSPNEQFF
DNA: TGTGCCAGCAGCTTATTCAGCCCGAATGAGCAGTTCTTC

D: -
size: few
V: TRBV12-3/TRBV12-4
J: TRBJ1-3
CDR3: CASSFPGRSGNTIYF
DNA: TGTGCCAGCAGTTTCCCGGGACGCTCTGGAAACACCATATATTTT

D: TRBD1
size: many
V: TRBV5-6
J: TRBJ1-2
CDR3: CASSLGQGADGYTF
DNA: TGTGCCAGCAGCTTGGGACAGGGGGCGGACGGCTACACCTTC

D: TRBD1
size: few
V: TRBV11-2
J: TRBJ2-2
CDR3: CASSLDSWTGNTGELFF
DNA: TGTGCCAGCAGCTTAGACTCTTGGACAGGGAACACCGGGGAGCTGTTTTTT

D: -
size: -
V: TRBV7-9
J: TRBJ2-7
CDR3: CASSLAILGAYEQYF
DNA: TGTGCCAGCAGCTTAGCAATATTGGGGGCGTACGAGCAGTACTTC

D: TRBD1
size: -
V: TRBV25-1
J: TRBJ1-3
CDR3: CASSEVAGTGVEDGNTIYF
DNA: TGTGCCAGCAGTGAAGTAGCCGGGACAGGGGTTGAGGACGGAAACACCATATATTTT